This T cell receptor beta chain was identified in a study of vaccination and CD4 T cells after COVID-19. At the level of the study: Convalescent donors were composed of six males and four females, of whom two were Hispanic. Vaccinees got either two BNT162b2 doses or two mRNA-1273 doses. Stimulation used overlapping spike peptides from SARS-CoV-2, HCoV-NL63, HCoV-OC43 and HCoV-229E.

Time point denoted: late sampling 161 to 241 days after vaccination in three convalescent patients. The sample's treatment: roughly nine-day PBMC culture with coronavirus spike peptide pools or control peptides (ViraFEST assay). Trimming took 4 bases from V and 7 from J; bases not matched to a gene: 12. Germline loops: CDR1 SEHNR, CDR2 FQNEAQ (reference sequence). This CDR3 spans 15 amino acids. The Oncomine TCR Beta short-read assay was applied to DNA of cultured CD4+ T cells. TCRdb reprocessed the PCR reads via MiXCR and lists one record per CDR3 protein. The sample contains around 18,000 distinct CDR3 sequences, about half of which appear only once. This clonotype has just a few counts. Its antigen is undetermined. Findings and limits, study-wide: The study found that a median about 88% of reactive clones in convalescent patients appeared only post-vaccination.

V is TRBV7-9 and J is TRBJ2-5, with TRBD2 identical over 7 bases. The TCR comes from a human donor who had recovered from COVID-19. The material was CD4+ T cells from blood, cultured in vitro, obtained about 7 months after SARS-CoV-2 vaccination. CDR3 nucleotides: TGTGCCAGCAGCTCCCCGAGGCGGGAGCTGTGGACCCAGTACTTC. Encoded protein: CASSSPRRELWTQYF.